This T cell receptor beta chain stems from a study of beta chain features in type 1 diabetes. Study results and caveats: Across all four CD4+ subsets, people with type 1 diabetes showed modestly shorter TCRB CDR3s. VDJ junctions from patients with type 1 diabetes contained fewer insertions and more deletions. Patients showed naive, central memory and Treg TCRB repertoires that appeared more similar than those of healthy donors.

On this clone itself: Its matching antigen is unknown.

With V trimmed by 4 bases and J by 5 bases, 9 bases remained unmatched. The CDR3 has 17 residues. Germline V gene sequence: CDR1 MNHEY, CDR2 SMNVEV (reference sequence). Cells sorted by CD45RO/CCR7/CD25/CD127/CD95/CD27 comprised CD4+ naive, central memory, regulatory and stem cell-like memory cells. Populations obtained by sorting all exceeded 98% purity. Isolated RNA was reverse transcribed in full, so expressed TCRB transcripts were sequenced. Sequencing used immunoSEQ multiplex PCR; TCRdb keeps in-frame clones, though not all of them. Here the sample spans more than 250,000 clones, roughly 20% being singletons.

This chain uses TRBV27 with TRBJ2-3; 13 nucleotides line up with TRBD2. The source material was naive CD4+ T cells from blood. This clonotype was obtained from a woman aged 40-49 years with type 1 diabetes. The CDR3 here is CASSSRGTSGIIDTQYF. Here the CDR3 DNA reads TGTGCCAGCAGTTCCCGCGGGACTAGCGGGATCATAGATACGCAGTATTTT.